This T cell receptor beta chain comes out of a study of human T cells and chemical hapten exposure. Across the whole study: Chiefly female patients presented with alopecia areata, totalis or universalis.

As to time point: patch test 2, 6 weeks after DPC sensitization. The treatment here: therapeutic diphenylcyclopropenone sensitization with weekly scalp DPC. Samples of blood were obtained prior to the application of each patch test. Unfractionated whole blood yielded the extracted total RNA. Regarding the study as a whole: Versus controls, significantly more large CDR3 similarity clusters arose from expanded TCRs.

TCRdb processed the RACE reads anew with MiXCR; each CDR3 protein has one entry. The sample includes tens of thousands of distinct CDR3 sequences, approximately 9.9% of them seen just once. This clonotype is labeled medium-sized. Its antigen is currently unknown. The CDR3 length is 15 residues. Germline values: CDR1 MNHEY, CDR2 SVGAGI. V lost 2 bases, J lost 3 bases, and 4 bases stayed unmatched. Sequencing was performed on whole blood, taken in connection with sensitization to the hapten diphenylcyclopropenone (DPC). The genes are TRBV6-5 and TRBJ1-1; TRBD1 matches at 9 bases. This sequence originates from a middle-aged man with alopecia areata. Some clones in this sample may be carry-over from other donors' samples. As DNA, the CDR3 is TGTGCCAGCAGTTACCTGGGACAGGGAGACACTGAAGCTTTCTTT. Translation: CASSYLGQGDTEAFF.